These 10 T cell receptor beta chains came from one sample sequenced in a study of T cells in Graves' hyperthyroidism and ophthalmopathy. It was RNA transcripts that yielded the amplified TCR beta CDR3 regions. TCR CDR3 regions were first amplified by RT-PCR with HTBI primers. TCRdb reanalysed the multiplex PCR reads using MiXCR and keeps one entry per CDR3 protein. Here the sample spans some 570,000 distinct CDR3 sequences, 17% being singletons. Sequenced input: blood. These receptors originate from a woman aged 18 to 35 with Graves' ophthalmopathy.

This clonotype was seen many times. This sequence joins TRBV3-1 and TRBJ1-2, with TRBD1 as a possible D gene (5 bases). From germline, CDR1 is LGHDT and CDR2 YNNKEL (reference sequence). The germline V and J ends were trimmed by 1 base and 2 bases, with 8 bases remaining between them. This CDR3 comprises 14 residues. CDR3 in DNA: TGTGCCAGCAGCCAAGGGAAGGGGAACTATGGCTACACCTTC. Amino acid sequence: CASSQGKGNYGYTF.

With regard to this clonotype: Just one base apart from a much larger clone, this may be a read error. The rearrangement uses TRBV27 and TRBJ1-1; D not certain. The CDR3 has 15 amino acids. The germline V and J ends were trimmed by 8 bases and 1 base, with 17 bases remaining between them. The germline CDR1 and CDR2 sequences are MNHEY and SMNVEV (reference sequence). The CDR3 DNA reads TGTGCCAGCGGACCCAGATATGCATGGAACACTGAAGCTTTCTTT. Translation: CASGPRYAWNTEAFF.

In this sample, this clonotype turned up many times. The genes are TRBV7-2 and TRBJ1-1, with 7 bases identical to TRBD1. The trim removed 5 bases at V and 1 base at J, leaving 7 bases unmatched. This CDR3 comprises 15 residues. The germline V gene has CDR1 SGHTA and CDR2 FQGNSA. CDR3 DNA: TGTGCCAGCAGCCCACGGACAGGATCGAACACTGAAGCTTTCTTT. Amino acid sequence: CASSPRTGSNTEAFF.

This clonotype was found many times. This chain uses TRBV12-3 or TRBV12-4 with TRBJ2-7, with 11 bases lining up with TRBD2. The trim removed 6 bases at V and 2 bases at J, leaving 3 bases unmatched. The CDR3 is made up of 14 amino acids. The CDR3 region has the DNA TGTGCCAGCAGCGGGACTAGCGGTACCTACGAGCAGTACTTC. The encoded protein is CASSGTSGTYEQYF.

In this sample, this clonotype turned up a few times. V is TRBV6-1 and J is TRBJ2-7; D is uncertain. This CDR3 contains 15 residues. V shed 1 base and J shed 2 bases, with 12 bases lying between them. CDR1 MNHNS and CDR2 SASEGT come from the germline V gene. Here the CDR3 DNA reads TGTGCCAGCAGTGAAGTTAGAGCGCCCACCTACGAGCAGTACTTC. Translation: CASSEVRAPTYEQYF.

DNA of the CDR3: TGTGCCAGCAGCGTAGCTACAGGGGACAGCCACCATTCTGGCTACACCTTC. Its protein is CASSVATGDSHHSGYTF. The chain recombines TRBV9 with TRBJ1-2; 7 bases match TRBD1. Trimming took 0 bases from V and 7 from J; bases not matched to a gene: 15. The CDR3 contains 17 residues. CDR1 is SGDLS, CDR2 YYNGEE, per germline.

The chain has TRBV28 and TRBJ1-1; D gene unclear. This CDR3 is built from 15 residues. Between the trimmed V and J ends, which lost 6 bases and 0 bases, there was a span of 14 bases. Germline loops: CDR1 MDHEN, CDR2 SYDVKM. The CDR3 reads CASSSWNTMNTEAFF. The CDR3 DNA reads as TGTGCCAGCAGCTCGTGGAACACCATGAACACTGAAGCTTTCTTT.

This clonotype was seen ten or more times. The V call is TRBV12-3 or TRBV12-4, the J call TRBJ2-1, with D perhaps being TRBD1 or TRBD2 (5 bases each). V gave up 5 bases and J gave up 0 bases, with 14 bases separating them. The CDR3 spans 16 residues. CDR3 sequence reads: CASSGDLQSSYNEQFF. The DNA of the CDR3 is TGTGCCAGCAGTGGGGACCTCCAGAGCTCCTACAATGAGCAGTTCTTC.

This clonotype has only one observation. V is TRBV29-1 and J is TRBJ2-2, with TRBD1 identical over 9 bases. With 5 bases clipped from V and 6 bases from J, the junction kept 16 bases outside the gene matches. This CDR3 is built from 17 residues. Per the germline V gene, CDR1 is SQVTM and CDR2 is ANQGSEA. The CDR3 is CSVKGLPGQGHSGELFF. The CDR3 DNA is TGCAGCGTTAAAGGGCTCCCGGGACAGGGACATTCCGGGGAGCTGTTTTTT.

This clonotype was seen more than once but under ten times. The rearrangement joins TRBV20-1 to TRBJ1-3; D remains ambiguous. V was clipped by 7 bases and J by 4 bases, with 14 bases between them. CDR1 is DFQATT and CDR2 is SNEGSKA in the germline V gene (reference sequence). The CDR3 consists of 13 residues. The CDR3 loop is CSVTTPGGNTIYF. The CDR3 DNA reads TGCAGTGTTACTACACCGGGAGGAAACACCATATATTTT.